Included here is one TCR beta chain sequence, with context. The data originate from a study of cytomegalovirus exposure and HLA in healthy donors. Primers for the PCR totalled 60 Vbeta and 13 Jbeta. The assay was immunoSEQ multiplex PCR, and TCRdb's table has in-frame clones only and misses some. The sample includes fewer than 250,000 clones, around 80% of them seen just once. The CDR3 loop spans 16 amino acids. Germline V gene data show CDR1 as SGHRS and CDR2 as YFSETQ. V dropped 4 bases and J dropped 7; count of bases not matched to a gene: 8. This chain connects TRBV5-1 to TRBJ2-2, with 12 bases that match TRBD2. The receptor comes from a man aged 40-50 years in good health and CMV-seropositive. The sequenced sample consisted of PBMCs. The CDR3 spells CASSPLAGGPGGELFF. The CDR3 DNA is TGCGCCAGCAGCCCCCTAGCGGGAGGGCCCGGCGGGGAGCTGTTTTTT. The full variable domain, with the rest looked up from reference TRBV5-1 and TRBJ2-2, is KAGVTQTPRYLIKTRGQQVTLSCSPISGHRSVSWYQQTPGQGLQFLFEYFSETQRNKGNFPGRFSGRQFSNSRSEMNVSTLELGDSALYLCASSPLAGGPGGELFFGEGSRLTVL.